The present TCR beta chain was sequenced within a study of blood T cells in healthy people across ages. Broader study findings: Strongly correlated with naive T cell percentage was TCR beta diversity.

In the case of this clonotype: Antigen specificity is unknown.

The authors ran a second PCR of about 6 to 11 cycles using a sample-barcoded 5' primer and a J-beta primer mix. TCRdb reanalysed the 5' RACE reads using MiXCR and keeps one entry per CDR3 protein. The sample records 920,000 or so distinct CDR3 sequences, 40% to 45% being singletons. The draw of peripheral blood yielded about 9.4 milliliters from each donor. Each sample gave at least 6.5 million isolated PBMCs. The TCR comes from a woman in her sixties or seventies in good health. Sequences were obtained from blood.

CDR3 sequence reads: CASRKTGSNYGYTF. The CDR3 DNA sequence: TGTGCCAGCAGAAAGACAGGCTCTAACTATGGCTACACCTTC. This chain uses TRBV6-2 or TRBV6-3 with TRBJ1-2; D might be TRBD1 (6 bases). The germline gives CDR1 MNHEY, CDR2 SVGEGT. The V end was cut by 6 bases, the J end by 0 bases, with 11 bases between. The CDR3 extends over 14 amino acids.